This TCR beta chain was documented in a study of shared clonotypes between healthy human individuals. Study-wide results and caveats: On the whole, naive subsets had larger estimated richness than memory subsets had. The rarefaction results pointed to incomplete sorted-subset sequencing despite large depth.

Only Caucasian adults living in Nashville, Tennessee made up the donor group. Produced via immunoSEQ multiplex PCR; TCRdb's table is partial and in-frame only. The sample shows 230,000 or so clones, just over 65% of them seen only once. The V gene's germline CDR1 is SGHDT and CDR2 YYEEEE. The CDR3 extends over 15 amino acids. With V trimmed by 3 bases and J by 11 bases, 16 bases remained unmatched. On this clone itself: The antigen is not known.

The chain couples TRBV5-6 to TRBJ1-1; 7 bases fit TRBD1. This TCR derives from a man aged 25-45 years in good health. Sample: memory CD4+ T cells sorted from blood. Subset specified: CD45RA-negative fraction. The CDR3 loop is CASSWHPGQDVNAFF. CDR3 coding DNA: TGTGCCAGCAGCTGGCACCCCGGACAGGACGTGAACGCTTTCTTT.